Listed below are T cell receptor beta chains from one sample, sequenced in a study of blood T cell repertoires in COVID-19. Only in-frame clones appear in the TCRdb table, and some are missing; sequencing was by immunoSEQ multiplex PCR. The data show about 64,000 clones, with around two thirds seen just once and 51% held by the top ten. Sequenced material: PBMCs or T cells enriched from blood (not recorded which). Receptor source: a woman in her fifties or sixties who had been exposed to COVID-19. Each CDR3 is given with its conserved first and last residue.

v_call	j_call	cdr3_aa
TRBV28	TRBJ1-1	CASSFYGARTEAFF
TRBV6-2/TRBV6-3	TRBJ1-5	CASSYLDSIHQPQHF
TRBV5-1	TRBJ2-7	CASSRDISYEQYF
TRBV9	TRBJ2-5	CASSVGQQETQYF
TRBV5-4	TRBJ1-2	CASSLLVPTGGDGYGYTF
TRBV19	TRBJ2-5	CASSIDLDRSETQYF
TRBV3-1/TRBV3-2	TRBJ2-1	CASSQEGPQRRGSTYNEQFF
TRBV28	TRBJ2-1	CASSSDRAINEQFF
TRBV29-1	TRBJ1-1	CSVGLGTGMNTEAFF
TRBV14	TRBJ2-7	CASSRVGGIRSYEQYF
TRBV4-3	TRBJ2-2	CASSQGQGSGTGELFF
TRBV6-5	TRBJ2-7	CASSYSRPSGISEQYF
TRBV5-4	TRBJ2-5	CASSLPGLGYQTQYF
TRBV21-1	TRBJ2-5	CASSKVFWGGETQYF
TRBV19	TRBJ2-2	CASRTGEFTGELFF
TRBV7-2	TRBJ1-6	CASSLDAGVGSPLHF
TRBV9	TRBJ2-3	CASSYSGAYTDTQYF
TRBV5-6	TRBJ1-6	CASSKLSGTGESNSPLHF
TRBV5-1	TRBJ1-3	CASSLSTGGGNTIYF
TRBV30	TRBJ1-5	CAWSVRGDQPQHF
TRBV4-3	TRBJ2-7	CASSQVWGWDYEQYF
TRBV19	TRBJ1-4	CASSYSGGTGEKLFF
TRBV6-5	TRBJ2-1	CASSRSAAPNEQFF
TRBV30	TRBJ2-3	CAWSRDSSSTDTQYF
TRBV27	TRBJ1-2	CASSLSHRSNYGYTF
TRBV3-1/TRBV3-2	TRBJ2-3	CASKNRGTQYF